Detailed here is one T cell receptor (beta chain). Antigen: not known. The sample carries other DNA sequences with the same CDR3. Using immunoSEQ multiplex PCR, the repertoire was profiled, and TCRdb retains in-frame clones only, with some absent. Among more than 1,200,000 clones listed, about 98.5% were seen once. Germline lookup yields CDR1 SGHTA and CDR2 FQGNSA. This CDR3 has 14 amino acids. V was clipped by 2 bases and J by 1 base, with 6 bases between them. This entry comes from a study of shared clonotypes between healthy human individuals. The study's findings and limits: Naive subsets usually exceeded memory subsets in estimated richness.

This receptor was taken from a man aged 25 to 40 in good health. J is TRBJ1-3 and V is TRBV7-2, with D unresolved. The sequenced sample consisted of naive CD4+ T cells sorted from blood. Subset denoted: CD45RA+ positively selected. CDR3 amino acids: CASSLTGSGNTIYF. The CDR3 DNA sequence: TGTGCCAGCAGCTTAACGGGATCTGGAAACACCATATATTTT.